The present T cell receptor (beta chain) was sequenced within a study of technical replicates of blood from four donors. On this clone itself: Other nucleotide sequences in the sample specify the same CDR3.

V lost 3 bases, J lost 1 base, and 8 bases lay in between. The length of the CDR3 is 13 residues. Germline values: CDR1 SQVTM, CDR2 ANQGSEA. Sequencing used immunoSEQ multiplex PCR; TCRdb keeps in-frame clones, though not all of them. The sample has roughly 52,000 clones; roughly 96% are singletons. The receptor was isolated from a human donor in good health. Some clones in this sample may be carry-over from other donors' samples. Specimen: PBMCs. The chain employs TRBV29-1 and TRBJ2-3; weak D call: TRBD1 (6 bases). CDR3 region: CSVDRGGTDTQYF. The CDR3 DNA sequence: TGCAGCGTTGACAGGGGCGGCACAGATACGCAGTATTTT.